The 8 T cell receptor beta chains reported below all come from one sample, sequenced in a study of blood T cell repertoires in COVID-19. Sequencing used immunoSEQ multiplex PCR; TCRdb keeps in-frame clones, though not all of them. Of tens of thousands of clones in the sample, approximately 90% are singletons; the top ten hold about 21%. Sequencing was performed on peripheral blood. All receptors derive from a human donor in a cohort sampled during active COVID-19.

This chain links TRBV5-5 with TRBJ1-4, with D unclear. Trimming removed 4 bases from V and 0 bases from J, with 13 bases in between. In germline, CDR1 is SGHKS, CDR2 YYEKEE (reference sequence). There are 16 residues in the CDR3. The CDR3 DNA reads TGTGCCAGCAGCGCCGGCTTCGGGACAACTAATGAAAAACTGTTTTTT. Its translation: CASSAGFGTTNEKLFF.

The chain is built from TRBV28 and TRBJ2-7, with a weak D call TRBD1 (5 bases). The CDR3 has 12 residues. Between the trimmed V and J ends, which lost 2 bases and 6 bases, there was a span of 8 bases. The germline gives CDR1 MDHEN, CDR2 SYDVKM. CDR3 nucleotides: TGTGCCAGCAGTTTAGGGGCGGCCGAGCAGTACTTC. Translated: CASSLGAAEQYF. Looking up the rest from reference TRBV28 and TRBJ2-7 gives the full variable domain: DVKVTQSSRYLVKRTGEKVFLECVQDMDHENMFWYRQDPGLGLRLIYFSYDVKMKEKGDIPEGYSVSREKKERFSLILESASTNQTSMYLCASSLGAAEQYFGPGTRLTVT.

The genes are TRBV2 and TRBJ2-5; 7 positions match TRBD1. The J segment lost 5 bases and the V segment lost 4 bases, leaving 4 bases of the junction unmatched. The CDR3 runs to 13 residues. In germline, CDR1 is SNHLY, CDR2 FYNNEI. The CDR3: CASSVEQGETQYF. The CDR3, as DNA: TGTGCCAGCAGTGTAGAACAGGGGGAGACCCAGTACTTC.

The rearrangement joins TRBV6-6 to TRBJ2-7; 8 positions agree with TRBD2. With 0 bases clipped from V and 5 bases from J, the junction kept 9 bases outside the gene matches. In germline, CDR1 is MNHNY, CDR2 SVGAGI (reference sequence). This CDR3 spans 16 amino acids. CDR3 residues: CASSYSRGAGGDEQYF. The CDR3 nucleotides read TGTGCCAGCAGTTACTCGAGAGGGGCGGGGGGAGACGAGCAGTACTTC.

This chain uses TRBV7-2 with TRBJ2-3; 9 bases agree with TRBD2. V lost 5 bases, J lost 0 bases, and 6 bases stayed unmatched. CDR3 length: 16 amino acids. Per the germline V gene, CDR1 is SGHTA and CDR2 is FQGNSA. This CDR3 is CASSPERGASTDTQYF. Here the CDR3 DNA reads TGTGCCAGCAGCCCAGAGCGGGGGGCAAGCACAGATACGCAGTATTTT.

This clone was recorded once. CDR3 DNA sequence: TGTGCCAGCAACAGCGGAAAAGCGTCCTACAATGAGCAGTTCTTC. Translated, it gives CASNSGKASYNEQFF. This chain links TRBV28 with TRBJ2-1; weak D call: TRBD2 (5 bases). CDR1 and CDR2 from the germline V gene are MDHEN and SYDVKM. The CDR3 totals 15 residues. Trimming shortened V by 7 bases and J by 1 base, and 14 bases separated the two germline ends. Together with reference TRBV28 and TRBJ2-1, the CDR3 gives the full variable domain: DVKVTQSSRYLVKRTGEKVFLECVQDMDHENMFWYRQDPGLGLRLIYFSYDVKMKEKGDIPEGYSVSREKKERFSLILESASTNQTSMYLCASNSGKASYNEQFFGPGTRLTVL.

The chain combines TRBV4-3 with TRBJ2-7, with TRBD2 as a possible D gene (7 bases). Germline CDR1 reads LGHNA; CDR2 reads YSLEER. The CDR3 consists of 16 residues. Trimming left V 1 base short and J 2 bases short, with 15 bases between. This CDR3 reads CASSQGRAGAPYEQYF. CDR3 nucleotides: TGCGCCAGCAGCCAAGGACGTGCGGGGGCCCCCTACGAGCAGTACTTC.

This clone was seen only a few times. The CDR3 loop reads CASSLNSYGYTF. The CDR3, as DNA: TGTGCCAGCAGTTTGAATAGCTATGGCTACACCTTC. The chain employs TRBV28 and TRBJ1-2; D not certain. Germline assignment: CDR1 MDHEN and CDR2 SYDVKM. Trimming shortened V by 3 bases and J by 4 bases, and 6 bases separated the two germline ends. The CDR3 length is 12 residues.